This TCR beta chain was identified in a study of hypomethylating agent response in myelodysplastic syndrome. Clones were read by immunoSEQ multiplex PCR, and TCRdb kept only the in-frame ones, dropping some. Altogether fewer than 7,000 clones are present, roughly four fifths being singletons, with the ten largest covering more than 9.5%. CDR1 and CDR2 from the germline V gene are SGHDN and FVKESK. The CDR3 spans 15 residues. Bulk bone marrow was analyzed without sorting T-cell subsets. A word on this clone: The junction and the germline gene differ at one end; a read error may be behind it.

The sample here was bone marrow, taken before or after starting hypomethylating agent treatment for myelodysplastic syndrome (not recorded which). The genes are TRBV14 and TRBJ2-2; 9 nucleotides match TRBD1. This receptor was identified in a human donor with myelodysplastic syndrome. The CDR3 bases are TGTGCCAGCAGCCGGGACAGGGTAGGCCACCGGGGAGCTGTTTTT. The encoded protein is CASSRDRVGHRGAVF. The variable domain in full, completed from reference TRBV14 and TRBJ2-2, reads EAGVTQFPSHSVIEKGQTVTLRCDPISGHDNLYWYRRVMGKEIKFLLHFVKESKQDESGMPNNRFLAERTGGTYSTLKVQPAELEDSGVYFCASSRDRVGHRGAVFGEGSRLTVL.